This T cell receptor beta chain was documented in a study of CD8 T cells in ankylosing spondylitis (dated by TCRdb to between 2016 and 2019). Context from the whole study: The study profiled T cell receptor beta repertoires in healthy donors and ankylosing spondylitis patients to find disease-linked TCR variants. Peripheral blood was sampled, and synovial fluid was additionally collected from ankylosing spondylitis patients. In total, the full study cohort was made up of nearly 110 healthy donors and 25 to 30 ankylosing spondylitis patients. Broad study findings and their caveats: The disease-linked clones were reported to be significantly enriched in matched synovial fluid samples from ankylosing spondylitis patients. The disease-linked clones had a CD8+ phenotype and were found at relatively low frequencies in peripheral blood. Some motif variants were previously reported in synovial fluid and blood of reactive arthritis patients, suggesting common disease-initiation mechanisms. A TCR beta motif of about eight highly homologous amino acid variants appeared characteristic of blood from ankylosing spondylitis patients.

This clonotype turned up a few times. What this receptor recognizes is not known. No base qualities exist here, and no much larger clone lies one base off it. Sequencing took place on an Illumina HiSeq 2500. Quantitative 5'-RACE with molecular barcodes was the method used to prepare the TCR beta libraries. Per the source publication's procedure: To identify disease-linked TCR variants, a new computational method was used, one built on a probabilistic model of VDJ rearrangement. Through fastp at Q25 and MiXCR, TCRdb rebuilt clones from the public reads, retaining in-frame beta chains. Merged by CDR3 protein, the rows form single entries marked with the most common genes and DNA. TCRdb, rather than the study authors, made the V and J calls. The table for this sample lists just under 550,000 distinct CDR3 sequences; roughly 13% of them were counted only once. The top ten clones comprise around 6.8% of the sample.

Sequencing was done on a sample of blood, either unsorted or a sorted T cell fraction (not recorded which). This sequence was found in a male donor with ankylosing spondylitis.

The CDR3 reads as follows: CASSFKMNTEAFF. The nucleotide sequence is given as TGCGCCAGCAGCTTTAAAATGAACACTGAAGCTTTCTTT. The chain joins TRBV5-1 to TRBJ1-1; the D gene cannot be named for sure. Deletion took 2 bases off V and 0 bases off J, with a span of 5 bases between the germline ends. The germline V gene encodes CDR1 SGHRS and CDR2 YFSETQ. The CDR3 goes from the cysteine to the phenylalanine over 13 residues. Just CDR3 DNA is preserved here, 39 bases in frame from base 1.